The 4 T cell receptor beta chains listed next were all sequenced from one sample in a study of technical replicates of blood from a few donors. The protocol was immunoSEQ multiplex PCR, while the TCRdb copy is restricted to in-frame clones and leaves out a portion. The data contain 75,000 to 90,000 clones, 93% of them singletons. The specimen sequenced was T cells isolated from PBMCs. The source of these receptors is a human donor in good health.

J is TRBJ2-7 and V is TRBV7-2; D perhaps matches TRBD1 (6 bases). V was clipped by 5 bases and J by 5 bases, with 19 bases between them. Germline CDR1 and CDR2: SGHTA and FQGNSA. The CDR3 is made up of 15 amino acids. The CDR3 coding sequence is TGTGCCAGCAGCCTATCGTCGCAGGGGATCAACGAGCAGTACTTC. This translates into CASSLSSQGINEQYF.

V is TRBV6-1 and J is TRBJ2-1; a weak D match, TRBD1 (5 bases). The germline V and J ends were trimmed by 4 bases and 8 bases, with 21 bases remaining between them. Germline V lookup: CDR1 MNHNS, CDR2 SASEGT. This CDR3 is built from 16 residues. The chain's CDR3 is CASSVTGVALFDEQFF. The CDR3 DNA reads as TGTGCCAGCAGTGTCACAGGAGTAGCCCTTTTTGATGAGCAGTTCTTC.

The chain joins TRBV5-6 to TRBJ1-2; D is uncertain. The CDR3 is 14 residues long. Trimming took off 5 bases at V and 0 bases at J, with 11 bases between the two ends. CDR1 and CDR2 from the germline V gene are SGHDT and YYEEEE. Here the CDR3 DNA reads TGTGCCAGCAGACCACTGAGAGCTAACTATGGCTACACCTTC. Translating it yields CASRPLRANYGYTF.

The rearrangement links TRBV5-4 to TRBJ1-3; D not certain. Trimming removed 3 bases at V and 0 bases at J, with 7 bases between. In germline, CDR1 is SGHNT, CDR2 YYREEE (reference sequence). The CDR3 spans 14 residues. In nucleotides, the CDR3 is TGTGCCAGCAGCTCTAGGAGCTCTGGAAACACCATATATTTT. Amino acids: CASSSRSSGNTIYF.